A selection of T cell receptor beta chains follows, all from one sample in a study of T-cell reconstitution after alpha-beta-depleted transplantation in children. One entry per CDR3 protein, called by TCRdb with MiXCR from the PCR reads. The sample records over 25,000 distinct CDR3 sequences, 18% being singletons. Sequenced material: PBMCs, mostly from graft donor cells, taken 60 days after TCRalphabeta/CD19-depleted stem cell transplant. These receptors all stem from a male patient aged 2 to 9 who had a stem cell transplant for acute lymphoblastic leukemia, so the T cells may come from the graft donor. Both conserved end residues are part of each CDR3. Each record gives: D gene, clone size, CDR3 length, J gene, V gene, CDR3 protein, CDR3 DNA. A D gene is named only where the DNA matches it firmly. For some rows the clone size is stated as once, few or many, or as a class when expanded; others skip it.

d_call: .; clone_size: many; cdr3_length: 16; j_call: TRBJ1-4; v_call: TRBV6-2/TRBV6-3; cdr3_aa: CASSRQRLATNEKLFF; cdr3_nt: TGTGCCAGCAGTCGACAGAGGCTTGCAACTAATGAAAAACTGTTTTTT
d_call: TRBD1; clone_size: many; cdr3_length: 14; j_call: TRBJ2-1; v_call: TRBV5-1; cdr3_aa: CASSLVTGGNEQFF; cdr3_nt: TGCGCCAGCAGCTTGGTTACAGGGGGCAATGAGCAGTTCTTC
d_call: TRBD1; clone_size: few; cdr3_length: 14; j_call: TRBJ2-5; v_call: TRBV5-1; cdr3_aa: CASSWTGFGETQYF; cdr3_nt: TGCGCCAGCAGCTGGACAGGGTTCGGAGAGACCCAGTACTTC
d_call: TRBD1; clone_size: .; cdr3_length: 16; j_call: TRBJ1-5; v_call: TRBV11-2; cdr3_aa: CASSPGTGGRNQPQHF; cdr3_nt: TGTGCCAGCAGCCCAGGGACAGGGGGCCGGAATCAGCCCCAGCATTTT
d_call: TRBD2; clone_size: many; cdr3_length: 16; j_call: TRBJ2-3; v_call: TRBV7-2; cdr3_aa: CASSLGRLAGGDTQYF; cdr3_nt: TGTGCCAGCAGCTTAGGGCGGCTAGCGGGGGGAGATACGCAGTATTTT
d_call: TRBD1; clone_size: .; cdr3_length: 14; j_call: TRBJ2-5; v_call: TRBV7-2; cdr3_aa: CASSFDRGRETQYF; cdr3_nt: TGTGCCAGCAGCTTCGACAGGGGGAGAGAGACCCAGTACTTC
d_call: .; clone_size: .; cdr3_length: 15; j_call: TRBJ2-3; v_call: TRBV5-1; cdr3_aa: CASSSQGSGADTQYF; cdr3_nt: TGCGCCAGCAGCAGCCAGGGGAGCGGTGCAGATACGCAGTATTTT
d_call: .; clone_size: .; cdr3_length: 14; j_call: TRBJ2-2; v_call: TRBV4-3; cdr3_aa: CASSPTGRTGELFF; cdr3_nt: TGCGCCAGCAGCCCCACAGGGAGGACCGGGGAGCTGTTTTTT
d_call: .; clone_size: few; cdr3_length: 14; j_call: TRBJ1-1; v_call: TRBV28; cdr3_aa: CASSLWQVNTEAFF; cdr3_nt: TGTGCCAGCAGTTTATGGCAGGTGAACACTGAAGCTTTCTTT
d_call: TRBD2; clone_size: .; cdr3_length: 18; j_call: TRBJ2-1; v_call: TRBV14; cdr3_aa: CASSQDIRLAGGQGEQFF; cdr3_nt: TGTGCCAGCAGCCAAGATATCAGGCTAGCGGGGGGCCAGGGTGAGCAGTTCTTC
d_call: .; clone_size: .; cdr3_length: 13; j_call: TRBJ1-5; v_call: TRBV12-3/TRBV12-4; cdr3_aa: CASREGGDQPQHF; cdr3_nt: TGTGCCTCCCGCGAGGGGGGCGATCAGCCCCAGCATTTT
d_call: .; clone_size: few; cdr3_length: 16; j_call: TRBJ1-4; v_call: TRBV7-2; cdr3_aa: CASSLGRGATNEKLFF; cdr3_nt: TGTGCCAGCAGCTTAGGCAGAGGTGCAACTAATGAAAAACTGTTTTTT
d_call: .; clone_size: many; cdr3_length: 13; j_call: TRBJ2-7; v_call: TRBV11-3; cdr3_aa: CASSFGEVGEQYF; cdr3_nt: TGTGCCAGCAGCTTTGGGGAGGTTGGAGAGCAGTACTTC
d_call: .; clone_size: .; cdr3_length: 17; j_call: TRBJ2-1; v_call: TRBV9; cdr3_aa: CASSVELRASSYNEQFF; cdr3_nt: TGTGCCAGCAGCGTAGAATTGAGGGCGAGCTCCTACAATGAGCAGTTCTTC
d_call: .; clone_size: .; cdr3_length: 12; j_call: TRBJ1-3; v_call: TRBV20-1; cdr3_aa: CSASHQGNTIYF; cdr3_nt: TGCAGTGCTTCCCATCAGGGAAACACCATATATTTT
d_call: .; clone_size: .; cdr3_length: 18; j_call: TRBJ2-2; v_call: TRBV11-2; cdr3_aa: CASSLQRTPRWGTGELFF; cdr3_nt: TGTGCCAGCAGCTTGCAGAGGACCCCTCGGTGGGGCACCGGGGAGCTGTTTTTT
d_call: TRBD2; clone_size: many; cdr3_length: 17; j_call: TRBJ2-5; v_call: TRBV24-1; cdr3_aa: CATSDSFSGESWETQYF; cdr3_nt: TGTGCCACCAGTGATTCTTTTAGCGGGGAGAGCTGGGAGACCCAGTACTTC
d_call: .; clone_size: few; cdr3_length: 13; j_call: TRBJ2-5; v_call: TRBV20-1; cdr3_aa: CSASVRGGETQYF; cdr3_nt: TGCAGTGCTAGTGTACGGGGCGGAGAGACCCAGTACTTC
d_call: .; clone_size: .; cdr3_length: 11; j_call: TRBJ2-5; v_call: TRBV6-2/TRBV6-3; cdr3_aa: CASSQGGTQYF; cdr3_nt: TGTGCCAGCAGCCAAGGCGGGACCCAGTACTTC
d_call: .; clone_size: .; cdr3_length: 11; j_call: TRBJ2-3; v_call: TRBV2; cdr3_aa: CASRRIDTQYF; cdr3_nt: TGTGCCAGCAGAAGAATTGATACGCAGTATTTT
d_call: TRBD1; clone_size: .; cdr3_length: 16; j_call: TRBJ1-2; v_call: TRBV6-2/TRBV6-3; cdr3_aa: CASKTGGQLIPRGYTF; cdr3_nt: TGTGCCAGCAAGACGGGGGGACAGCTAATCCCTCGGGGCTACACCTTC
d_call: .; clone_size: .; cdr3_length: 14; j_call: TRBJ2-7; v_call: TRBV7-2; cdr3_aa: CASSASPGAREQYF; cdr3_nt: TGTGCCAGCAGCGCGTCGCCCGGGGCGAGGGAGCAGTACTTC
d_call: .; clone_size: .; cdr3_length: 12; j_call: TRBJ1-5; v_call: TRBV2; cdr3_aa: CASCRGNQPQHF; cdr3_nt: TGTGCCAGCTGTAGGGGGAATCAGCCCCAGCATTTT
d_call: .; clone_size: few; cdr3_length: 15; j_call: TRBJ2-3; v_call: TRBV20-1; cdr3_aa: CSARDLADYTDTQYF; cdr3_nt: TGCAGTGCTAGAGATCTGGCGGACTACACAGATACGCAGTATTTT
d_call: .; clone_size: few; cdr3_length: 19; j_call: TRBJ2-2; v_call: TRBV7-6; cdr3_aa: CASSLSNRPGRTNTGELFF; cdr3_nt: TGTGCCAGCAGCTTATCAAATAGGCCCGGGAGAACGAACACCGGGGAGCTGTTTTTT
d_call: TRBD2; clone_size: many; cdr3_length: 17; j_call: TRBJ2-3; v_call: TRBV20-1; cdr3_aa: CSARGAGGLTSTDTQYF; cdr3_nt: TGCAGTGCTAGAGGAGCGGGAGGGTTAACTAGCACAGATACGCAGTATTTT
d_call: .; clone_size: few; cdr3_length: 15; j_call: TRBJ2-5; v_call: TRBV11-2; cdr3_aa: CASSLGVQVQETQYF; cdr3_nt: TGTGCCAGCAGCTTAGGAGTGCAGGTTCAAGAGACCCAGTACTTC
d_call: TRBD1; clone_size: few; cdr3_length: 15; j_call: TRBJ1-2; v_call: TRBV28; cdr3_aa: CASNIPGQGAYGYTF; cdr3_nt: TGTGCCAGCAACATCCCGGGACAGGGGGCGTATGGCTACACCTTC
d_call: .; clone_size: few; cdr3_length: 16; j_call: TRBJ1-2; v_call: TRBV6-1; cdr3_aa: CASTYRFQPSPYGYTF; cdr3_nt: TGTGCCAGCACCTACAGGTTCCAGCCGAGCCCCTATGGCTACACCTTC
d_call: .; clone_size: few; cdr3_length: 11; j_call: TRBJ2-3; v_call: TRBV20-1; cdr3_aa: CSARLGDTQYF; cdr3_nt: TGCAGTGCGAGACTAGGAGATACGCAGTATTTT
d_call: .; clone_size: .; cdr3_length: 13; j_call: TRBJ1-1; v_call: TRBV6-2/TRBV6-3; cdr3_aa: CASRSQGNTEAFF; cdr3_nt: TGTGCCAGCAGATCACAGGGGAACACTGAAGCTTTCTTT
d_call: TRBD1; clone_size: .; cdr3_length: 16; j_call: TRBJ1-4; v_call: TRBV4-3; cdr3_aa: CASSQGMGTVNEKLFF; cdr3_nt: TGCGCCAGCAGCCAAGGAATGGGGACAGTAAATGAAAAACTGTTTTTT
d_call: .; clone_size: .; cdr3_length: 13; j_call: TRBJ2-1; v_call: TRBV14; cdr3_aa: CASSQILGNEQFF; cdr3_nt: TGTGCCAGCAGCCAAATATTGGGGAATGAGCAGTTCTTC
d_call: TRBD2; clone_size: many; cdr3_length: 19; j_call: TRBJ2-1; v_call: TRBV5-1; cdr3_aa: CASSLEVGVAGGLYNEQFF; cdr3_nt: TGCGCCAGCAGCTTGGAAGTCGGAGTAGCGGGAGGGCTTTACAATGAGCAGTTCTTC
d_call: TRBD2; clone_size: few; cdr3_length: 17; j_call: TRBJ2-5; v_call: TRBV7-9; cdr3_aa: CASSFPGSGGVVETQYF; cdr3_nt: TGTGCCAGCAGCTTTCCCGGGAGCGGGGGGGTCGTGGAGACCCAGTACTTC
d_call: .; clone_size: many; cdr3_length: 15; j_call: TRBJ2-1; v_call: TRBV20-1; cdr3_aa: CSAIAASVSYNEQFF; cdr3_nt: TGCAGTGCTATAGCCGCTAGCGTCTCCTACAATGAGCAGTTCTTC
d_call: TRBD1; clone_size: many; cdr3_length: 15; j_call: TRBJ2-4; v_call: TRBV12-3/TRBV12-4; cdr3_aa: CASSSPTGAKNIQYF; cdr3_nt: TGTGCCAGCAGTTCCCCGACAGGGGCCAAAAACATTCAGTACTTC
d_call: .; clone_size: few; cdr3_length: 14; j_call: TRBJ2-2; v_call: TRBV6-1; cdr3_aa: CASSRSTYTGELFF; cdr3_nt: TGTGCCAGCAGTAGGTCCACTTACACCGGGGAGCTGTTTTTT
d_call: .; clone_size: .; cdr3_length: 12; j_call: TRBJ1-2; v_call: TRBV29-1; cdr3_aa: CSAYPSPYGYTF; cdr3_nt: TGCAGCGCCTACCCATCGCCTTATGGCTACACCTTC
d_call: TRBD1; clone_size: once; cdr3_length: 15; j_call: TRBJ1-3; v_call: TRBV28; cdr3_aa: CASRRQGLSGNTIYF; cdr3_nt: TGTGCCAGCAGACGACAGGGCCTCTCTGGAAACACCATATATTTT
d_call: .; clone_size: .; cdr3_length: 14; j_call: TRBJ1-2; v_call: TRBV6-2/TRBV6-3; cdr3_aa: CASSYFGSSYGYTF; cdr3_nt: TGTGCCAGCAGTTACTTCGGCAGTTCCTATGGCTACACCTTC
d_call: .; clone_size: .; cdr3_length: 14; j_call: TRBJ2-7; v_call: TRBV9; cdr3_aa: CASSVSESPYEQYF; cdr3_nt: TGTGCCAGCAGCGTATCAGAATCCCCCTACGAGCAGTACTTC